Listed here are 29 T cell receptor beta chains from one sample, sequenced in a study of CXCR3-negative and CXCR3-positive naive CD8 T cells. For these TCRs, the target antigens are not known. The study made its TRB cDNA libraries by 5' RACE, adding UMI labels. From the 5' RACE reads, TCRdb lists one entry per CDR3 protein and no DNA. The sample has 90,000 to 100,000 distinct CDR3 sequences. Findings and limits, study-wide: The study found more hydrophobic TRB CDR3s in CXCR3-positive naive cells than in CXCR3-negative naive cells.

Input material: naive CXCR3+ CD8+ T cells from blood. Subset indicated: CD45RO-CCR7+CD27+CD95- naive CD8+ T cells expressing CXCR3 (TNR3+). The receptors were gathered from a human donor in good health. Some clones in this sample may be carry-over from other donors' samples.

CDR3 sequence: CASSLSTEALYF. The V gene is TRBV12-3 or TRBV12-4, the J gene TRBJ2-4. The CDR3 has 12 amino acids.

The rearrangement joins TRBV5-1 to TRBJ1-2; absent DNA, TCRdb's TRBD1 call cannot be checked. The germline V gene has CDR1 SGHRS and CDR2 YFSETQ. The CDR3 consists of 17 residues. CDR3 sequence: CASMPFTSGEDSYGYTF.

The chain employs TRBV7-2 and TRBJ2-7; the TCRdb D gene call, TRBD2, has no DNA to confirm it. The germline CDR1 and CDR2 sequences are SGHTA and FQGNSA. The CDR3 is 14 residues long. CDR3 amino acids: CASRMGTSGYEQYF.

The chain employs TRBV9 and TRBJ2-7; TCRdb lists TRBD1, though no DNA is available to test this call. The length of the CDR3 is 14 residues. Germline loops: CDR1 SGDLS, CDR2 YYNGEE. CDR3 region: CASSVRDRPYEQYF. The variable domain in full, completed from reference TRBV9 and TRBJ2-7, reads DSGVTQTPKHLITATGQRVTLRCSPRSGDLSVYWYQQSLDQGLQFLIQYYNGEERAKGNILERFSAQQFPDLHSELNLSSLELGDSALYFCASSVRDRPYEQYFGPGTRLTVT.

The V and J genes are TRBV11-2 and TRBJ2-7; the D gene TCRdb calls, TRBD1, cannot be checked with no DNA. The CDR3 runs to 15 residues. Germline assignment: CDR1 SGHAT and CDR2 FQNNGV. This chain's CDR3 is CASSLEGTRNYEQYF.

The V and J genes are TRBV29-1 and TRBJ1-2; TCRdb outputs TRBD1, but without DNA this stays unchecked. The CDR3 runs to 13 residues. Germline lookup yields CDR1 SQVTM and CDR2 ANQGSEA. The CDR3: CSVAGEGDYGYTF.

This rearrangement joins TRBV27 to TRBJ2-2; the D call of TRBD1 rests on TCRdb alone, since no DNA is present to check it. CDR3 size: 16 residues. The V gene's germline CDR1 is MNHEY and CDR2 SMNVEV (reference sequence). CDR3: CASSSGTGIRTGELFF.

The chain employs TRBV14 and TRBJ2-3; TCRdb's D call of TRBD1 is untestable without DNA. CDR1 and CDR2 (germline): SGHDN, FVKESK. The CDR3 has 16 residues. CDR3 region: CASSHSPGRGTDTQYF. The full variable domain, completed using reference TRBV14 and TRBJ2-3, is EAGVTQFPSHSVIEKGQTVTLRCDPISGHDNLYWYRRVMGKEIKFLLHFVKESKQDESGMPNNRFLAERTGGTYSTLKVQPAELEDSGVYFCASSHSPGRGTDTQYFGPGTRLTVL.

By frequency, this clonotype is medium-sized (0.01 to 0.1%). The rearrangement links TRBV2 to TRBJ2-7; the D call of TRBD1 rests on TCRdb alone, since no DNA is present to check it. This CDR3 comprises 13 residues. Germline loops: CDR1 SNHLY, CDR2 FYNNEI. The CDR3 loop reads CASSQGRGYEQYF.

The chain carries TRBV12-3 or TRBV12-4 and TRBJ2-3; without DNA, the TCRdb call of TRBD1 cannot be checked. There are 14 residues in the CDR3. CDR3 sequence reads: CASSLAGGRDTQYF.

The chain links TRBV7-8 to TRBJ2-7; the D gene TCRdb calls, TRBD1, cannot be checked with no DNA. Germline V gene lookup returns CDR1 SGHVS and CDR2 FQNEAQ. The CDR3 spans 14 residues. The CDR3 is CASSLDGGWYEQYF.

CDR3 region: CSARNEDYGYTF. This chain links TRBV29-1 with TRBJ1-2. Germline V gene lookup returns CDR1 SQVTM and CDR2 ANQGSEA. The CDR3 covers 12 residues.

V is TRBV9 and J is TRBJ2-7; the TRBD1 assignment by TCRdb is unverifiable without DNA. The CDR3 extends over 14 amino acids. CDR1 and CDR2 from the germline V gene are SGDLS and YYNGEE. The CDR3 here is CASSVNDRDYEQYF.

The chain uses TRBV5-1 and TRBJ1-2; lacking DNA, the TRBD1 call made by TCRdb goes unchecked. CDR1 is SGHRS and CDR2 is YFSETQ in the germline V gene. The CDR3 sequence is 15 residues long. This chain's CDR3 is CASSLAGTEDYGYTF.

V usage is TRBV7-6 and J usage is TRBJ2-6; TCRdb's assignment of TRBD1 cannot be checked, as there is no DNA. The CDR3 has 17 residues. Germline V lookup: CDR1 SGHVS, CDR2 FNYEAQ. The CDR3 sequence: CASSDHTGSAGANVLTF. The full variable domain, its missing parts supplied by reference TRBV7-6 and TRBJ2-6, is GAGVSQSPRYKVTKRGQDVALRCDPISGHVSLYWYRQALGQGPEFLTYFNYEAQQDKSGLPNDRFSAERPEGSISTLTIQRTEQRDSAMYRCASSDHTGSAGANVLTFGAGSRLTVL.

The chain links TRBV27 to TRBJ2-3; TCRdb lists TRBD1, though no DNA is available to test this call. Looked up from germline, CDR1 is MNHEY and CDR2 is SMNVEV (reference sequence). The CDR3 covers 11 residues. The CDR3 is CASSFGGTQYF.

The CDR3 sequence is CASSGSLAGGQYEQYF. The chain has TRBV25-1 and TRBJ2-7; TCRdb lists TRBD2, though no DNA is available to test this call. The CDR3 sequence is 16 residues long. Germline values: CDR1 MGHDK, CDR2 SYGVNS.

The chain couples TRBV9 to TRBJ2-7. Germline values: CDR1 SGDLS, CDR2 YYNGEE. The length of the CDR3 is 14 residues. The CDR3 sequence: CASSVGRSSYEQYF.

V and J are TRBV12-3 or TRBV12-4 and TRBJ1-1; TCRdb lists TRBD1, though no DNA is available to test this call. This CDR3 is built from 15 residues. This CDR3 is CASSKITGVNTEAFF.

The CDR3 here is CASSYLGSYEQYF. The rearrangement joins TRBV6-5 to TRBJ2-7. The CDR3 sequence is 13 residues long. Germline lookup yields CDR1 MNHEY and CDR2 SVGAGI.

Here the CDR3 reads CASSPRQPDEQYF. V gene TRBV5-1 combines with J gene TRBJ2-7; TCRdb designates TRBD2, a call that cannot be tested without DNA. This CDR3 region has 13 residues. From germline, CDR1 is SGHRS and CDR2 YFSETQ.

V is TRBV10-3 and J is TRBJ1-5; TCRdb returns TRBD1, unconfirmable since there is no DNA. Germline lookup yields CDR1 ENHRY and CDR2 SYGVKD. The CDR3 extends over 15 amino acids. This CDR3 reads CAISESFLNRDVSTF.

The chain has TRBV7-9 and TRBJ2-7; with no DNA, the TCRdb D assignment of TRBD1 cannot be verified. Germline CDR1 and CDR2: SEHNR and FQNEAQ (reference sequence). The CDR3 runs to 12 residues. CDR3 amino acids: CASRQGTYEQYF.

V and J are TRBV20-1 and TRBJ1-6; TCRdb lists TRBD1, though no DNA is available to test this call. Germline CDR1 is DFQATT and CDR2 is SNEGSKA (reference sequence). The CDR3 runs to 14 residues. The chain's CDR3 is CSVNPGTDNSPLHF.

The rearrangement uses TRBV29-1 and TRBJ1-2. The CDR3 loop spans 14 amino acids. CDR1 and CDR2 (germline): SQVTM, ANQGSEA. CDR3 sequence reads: CSVVGGKAYYGYTF.

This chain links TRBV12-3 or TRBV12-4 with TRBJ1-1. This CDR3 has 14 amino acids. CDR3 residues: CASNPSGVGTEAFF.

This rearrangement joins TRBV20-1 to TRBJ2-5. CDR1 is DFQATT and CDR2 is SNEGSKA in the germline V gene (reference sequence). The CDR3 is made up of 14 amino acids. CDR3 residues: CSARFSRYQETQYF.

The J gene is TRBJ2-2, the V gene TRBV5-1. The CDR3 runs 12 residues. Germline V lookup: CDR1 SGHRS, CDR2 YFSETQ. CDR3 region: CASSFEPWELFF. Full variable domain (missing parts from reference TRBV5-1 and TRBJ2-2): KAGVTQTPRYLIKTRGQQVTLSCSPISGHRSVSWYQQTPGQGLQFLFEYFSETQRNKGNFPGRFSGRQFSNSRSEMNVSTLELGDSALYLCASSFEPWELFFGEGSRLTVL.

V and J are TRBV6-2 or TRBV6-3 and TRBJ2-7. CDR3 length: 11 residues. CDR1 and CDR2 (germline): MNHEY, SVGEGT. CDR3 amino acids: CASSHDYEQYF.